Below, 23 T cell receptor beta chains from the same sample are listed, as sequenced in a study of OX40 agonist ivuxolimab in advanced cancers. The library was obtained by the immunoSEQ multiplex PCR assay. As stored in TCRdb, this immuneACCESS dataset retains in-frame rearrangements with V and J assigned. A fraction of the clones does not appear; measured against another copy, unresolved V genes explain less than half of the discrepancy, and the remainder lacks a known reason. Counted in this sample were 70,000 or so clones; 80% to 90% of them appeared once. The ten most abundant clones make up roughly 1% of the sample. The sequences come from CD4+ or CD8+ T cells sorted from blood, collected in a trial of the OX40 agonist ivuxolimab. Receptor source: an adult with an advanced solid tumor such as melanoma, head and neck, liver or kidney cancer.

The chain links TRBV9 to TRBJ2-1; weak D call: TRBD2 (5 bases). Germline lookup yields CDR1 SGDLS and CDR2 YYNGEE. The CDR3 contains 15 residues. The V and J ends lost 4 bases and 3 bases respectively, with 14 bases between them. Here the CDR3 reads CASSQDGGFYNEQFF. CDR3 DNA sequence: TGTGCCAGCAGCCAGGACGGAGGCTTCTACAATGAGCAGTTCTTC.

V gene TRBV5-4 combines with J gene TRBJ2-7; D could derive from TRBD1 or TRBD2 (6 bases each). CDR1 is SGHNT and CDR2 is YYREEE in the germline V gene (reference sequence). V was cut by 4 bases and J by 7 bases, with 15 bases left in between. The CDR3 has 13 residues. The CDR3 DNA is TGTGCCAGCAGCCGGGACACGGAGGGGGAGCAGTACTTC. Protein: CASSRDTEGEQYF.

The genes are TRBV28 and TRBJ1-5, with unresolved D. V lost 3 bases to trimming and J lost 4 bases, with 10 bases between them. The CDR3 extends over 14 amino acids. From germline, CDR1 is MDHEN and CDR2 SYDVKM. The CDR3 region is CASSLATANQPQHF. The DNA of the CDR3 is TGTGCCAGCAGTTTGGCTACGGCGAATCAGCCCCAGCATTTT.

The chain recombines TRBV2 with TRBJ1-3, with 8 positions matching TRBD1. The CDR3 runs 16 residues. CDR1 is SNHLY, CDR2 FYNNEI, per germline. V lost 1 base, J lost 0 bases, and 2 bases stayed unmatched. CDR3: CASSEGQGNSGNTIYF. The CDR3 nucleotides are TGTGCCAGCAGTGAAGGACAGGGGAACTCTGGAAACACCATATATTTT.

V usage is TRBV15 and J usage is TRBJ2-3, with 7 bases that match TRBD2. The germline CDR1 and CDR2 sequences are LNHNV and YYDKDF (reference sequence). J gave up 5 bases and V 1 base, and 12 bases lay outside the gene matches. The CDR3 consists of 17 residues. The CDR3 DNA reads TGTGCCACCAGCAGAGGGGGACTTAAGAGCGGGAAAGATACGCAGTATTTT. Amino acids: CATSRGGLKSGKDTQYF.

The CDR3: CASSATSYNEQFF. The CDR3 coding sequence is TGTGCCAGCAGTGCGACTAGCTACAATGAGCAGTTCTTC. The chain links TRBV6-4 to TRBJ2-1; tentative D call: TRBD2 (6 bases). CDR3 length: 13 amino acids. Germline V CDR1 and CDR2: MRHNA, SNTAGT. Trimming removed 4 bases at V and 3 bases at J, with 7 bases between.

The chain carries TRBV10-1 and TRBJ2-7; 7 nucleotides align to TRBD1. With 4 bases clipped from V and 4 bases from J, the junction kept 4 bases outside the gene matches. Per germline, CDR1 WNHNN and CDR2 SYGVQD (reference sequence). The CDR3 has 13 residues. CDR3 region: CASSGDSLYEQYF. The CDR3 DNA reads TGCGCCAGCAGTGGGGACAGCCTATACGAGCAGTACTTC.

The chain uses TRBV6-1 and TRBJ1-1; perhaps TRBD1 as D (6 bases). Germline-derived CDR1 and CDR2 are MNHNS and SASEGT. This CDR3 is built from 13 residues. V was pared by 7 bases and J by 7 bases, with 16 bases between. CDR3 amino acids: CASTQIGGYEAFF. CDR3 nucleotides: TGTGCCAGCACCCAAATAGGGGGTTATGAAGCTTTCTTT.

This sequence joins TRBV30 and TRBJ2-1; 11 positions agree with TRBD2. This CDR3 has 15 residues. Germline trimming cut 5 bases from V and 4 bases from J; bases unmatched to any gene: 7. From germline, CDR1 is GTSNPN and CDR2 SVGIG (reference sequence). CDR3 DNA: TGTGCCTGGGAAGAGGGACTAGCGGCTTACAATGAGCAGTTCTTC. Protein product: CAWEEGLAAYNEQFF.

This clone showed up just once. The rearrangement joins TRBV28 to TRBJ2-2; D remains ambiguous. Trimming stripped 5 bases from V and 0 bases from J, with 10 bases between. Germline values: CDR1 MDHEN, CDR2 SYDVKM. The CDR3 totals 15 residues. CDR3 loop: CASSAPETNTGELFF. The DNA for the CDR3 is TGTGCCAGCAGTGCGCCTGAAACGAACACCGGGGAGCTGTTTTTT.

The chain carries TRBV2 and TRBJ1-2, with 7 positions matching TRBD1. The V gene end was trimmed by 6 bases and the J gene end by 4 bases; junction bases not matched to a gene: 8. The germline gives CDR1 SNHLY, CDR2 FYNNEI. The CDR3 spans 14 residues. The CDR3 protein is CASRDRTGVYGYTF. The CDR3 nucleotides are TGTGCCAGCAGGGACCGGACAGGAGTCTATGGCTACACCTTC.

The chain employs TRBV29-1 and TRBJ1-1, with 8 bases matching TRBD1. CDR3 size: 12 residues. Per the germline V gene, CDR1 is SQVTM and CDR2 is ANQGSEA. V lost 6 bases and J lost 5; bases outside the gene matches: 5. The CDR3 sequence is CSVGQGRTEAFF. The CDR3 coding sequence is TGCAGCGTAGGACAGGGTAGGACTGAAGCTTTCTTT. The full variable domain, its missing parts supplied by reference TRBV29-1 and TRBJ1-1, is SAVISQKPSRDICQRGTSLTIQCQVDSQVTMMFWYRQQPGQSLTLIATANQGSEATYESGFVIDKFPISRPNLTFSTLTVSNMSPEDSSIYLCSVGQGRTEAFFGQGTRLTVV.

This chain connects TRBV7-6 to TRBJ2-1; 10 positions match TRBD1. The V and J ends lost 5 bases and 6 bases, in that order; junction bases with no gene match: 13. Germline V lookup: CDR1 SGHVS, CDR2 FNYEAQ. This CDR3 spans 17 amino acids. CDR3 amino acids: CASSRLAPGQGTNEQFF. CDR3 sequence (DNA): TGTGCCAGCAGCAGACTCGCTCCGGGACAGGGGACCAATGAGCAGTTCTTC. Using reference TRBV7-6 and TRBJ2-1 for the parts outside the CDR3, the full variable domain is GAGVSQSPRYKVTKRGQDVALRCDPISGHVSLYWYRQALGQGPEFLTYFNYEAQQDKSGLPNDRFSAERPEGSISTLTIQRTEQRDSAMYRCASSRLAPGQGTNEQFFGPGTRLTVL.

The rearrangement joins TRBV14 to TRBJ2-1; 8 nucleotides line up with TRBD2. This CDR3 spans 15 amino acids. Germline CDR1 reads SGHDN; CDR2 reads FVKESK. The V gene end was trimmed by 6 bases and the J gene end by 0 bases; junction bases not matched to a gene: 4. CDR3 coding DNA: TGTGCCAGCAGGCCGACTAGCGCCTCCTACAATGAGCAGTTCTTC. This codes for CASRPTSASYNEQFF.

This sequence joins TRBV27 and TRBJ2-6; D gene unclear. The V end lost 3 bases, the J end lost 2 bases, and 8 bases lay between the germline ends. The CDR3 covers 15 residues. Germline V CDR1 and CDR2: MNHEY, SMNVEV (reference sequence). CDR3 loop: CASSLYPPGANVLTF. The DNA for the CDR3 is TGTGCCAGCAGTTTGTACCCCCCTGGGGCCAACGTCCTGACTTTC.

V usage is TRBV2 and J usage is TRBJ1-1; D may be TRBD1 (6 bases). Trimming took off 1 base at V and 1 base at J, with 10 bases between the two ends. Germline V lookup: CDR1 SNHLY, CDR2 FYNNEI. This CDR3 spans 15 amino acids. CDR3 in amino acids: CASSEGRQANTEAFF. CDR3 coding DNA: TGTGCCAGCAGTGAAGGGCGACAGGCGAACACTGAAGCTTTCTTT.

The chain couples TRBV4-1 to TRBJ1-1; 7 nucleotides match TRBD1. The CDR3 runs 16 residues. Trimming took 3 bases from V and 5 from J; bases not matched to a gene: 12. The germline gives CDR1 MGHRA, CDR2 YSYEKL. In DNA form, the CDR3 reads TGCGCCAGCAGCCAGATTGCCAGGGGGTTTAATACTGAAGCTTTCTTT. The encoded protein is CASSQIARGFNTEAFF.

The chain joins TRBV27 to TRBJ2-7, with D uncertain. The CDR3 extends over 16 amino acids. Germline CDR1 is MNHEY and CDR2 is SMNVEV (reference sequence). Trimming shortened V by 7 bases and J by 4 bases, and 23 bases separated the two germline ends. The CDR3 region is CASKALYSGYEYEQYF. CDR3 nucleotides: TGTGCCAGCAAAGCCCTGTACTCCGGGTACGAGTACGAGCAGTACTTC.

Only a few counts were recorded for this clone. This chain uses TRBV10-1 with TRBJ2-5; possible D gene TRBD1, 5 bases. Germline V CDR1 and CDR2: WNHNN, SYGVQD (reference sequence). V lost 6 bases and J lost 3, with 11 bases in between. The CDR3 covers 13 residues. The CDR3 region is CASSREVEETQYF. CDR3 sequence (DNA): TGCGCCAGCAGCAGGGAAGTAGAAGAGACCCAGTACTTC.

This chain uses TRBV10-1 with TRBJ2-2; the D gene is possibly TRBD2 (6 bases). Germline V gene sequence: CDR1 WNHNN, CDR2 SYGVQD (reference sequence). The ends were cut back, 8 bases at V and 2 bases at J, with 12 bases in the middle. The CDR3 covers 14 residues. The chain's CDR3 is CASGSGANTGELFF. The CDR3 bases are TGCGCCAGCGGGTCGGGAGCTAACACCGGGGAGCTGTTTTTT.

The chain recombines TRBV7-3 with TRBJ2-3; no reliable D call. V shed 5 bases and J shed 2 bases, with 14 bases lying between them. Per germline, CDR1 SGHTA and CDR2 FQGTGA. CDR3 size: 15 residues. The CDR3 region is CASSPSSRHTDTQYF. The CDR3 DNA reads TGTGCCAGCAGCCCCTCTAGTCGCCACACAGATACGCAGTATTTT.

A few counts support this clone. V and J are TRBV7-9 and TRBJ1-6; 7 bases agree with TRBD1. CDR1 and CDR2 (germline): SEHNR, FQNEAQ (reference sequence). This CDR3 region has 15 residues. Losses at the gene ends were 5 bases for V and 6 bases for J; bases not matched to a gene: 7. CDR3 protein: CASSTAQGGNSPLHF. The CDR3 DNA reads TGTGCCAGCAGCACGGCCCAGGGGGGTAATTCACCCCTCCACTTT.

The V call is TRBV28, the J call TRBJ2-7, with 10 positions matching TRBD1. The J segment lost 3 bases and the V segment lost 5 bases, leaving 7 bases of the junction unmatched. Germline lookup yields CDR1 MDHEN and CDR2 SYDVKM. The CDR3 totals 15 residues. The CDR3 region is CASSKGGTGDYEQYF. The CDR3 DNA sequence: TGTGCCAGCAGTAAGGGGGGGACAGGGGACTACGAGCAGTACTTC.